The 12 T cell receptor beta chains below were found in one sample sequenced in a study of T cells in localized non-small cell lung cancer (TCRdb year 2020). Libraries came from the immunoSEQ multiplex PCR assay. Held by TCRdb, this immuneACCESS table contains in-frame sequences only and omits some clones. Under half of the omission traces to an unresolved V gene where checked; the cause of the rest is unknown. The sample yields some 140,000 clones; more than 70% were counted once. The ten largest clones capture 1.7% of the sample. The specimen comprised peripheral blood, sampled before any cancer treatment. The receptors here all came from a female donor older than 55 with stage I lung adenocarcinoma.

J is TRBJ2-1 and V is TRBV27; tentatively, D is TRBD2 (6 bases). V dropped 6 bases and J dropped 4 bases, with 10 bases sitting between them. Looked up from germline, CDR1 is MNHEY and CDR2 is SMNVEV (reference sequence). The CDR3 contains 13 residues. The DNA for the CDR3 is TGTGCCAGCAGAGCGGGCCTATACAATGAGCAGTTCTTC. Translated: CASRAGLYNEQFF.

CDR3 DNA sequence: TGTGCCAGCAGCTCGACTAGTTTCCGGAGCAATGAGCAGTTCTTC. This sequence encodes CASSSTSFRSNEQFF. The J gene is TRBJ2-1, the V gene TRBV7-3, with D perhaps matching TRBD2 (6 bases). CDR1 is SGHTA and CDR2 is FQGTGA in the germline V gene. CDR3 length: 15 amino acids. V lost 4 bases to trimming and J lost 6 bases, with 16 bases between them. Full variable domain (outside the CDR3, taken from reference TRBV7-3 and TRBJ2-1): GAGVSQTPSNKVTEKGKYVELRCDPISGHTALYWYRQSLGQGPEFLIYFQGTGAADDSGLPNDRFFAVRPEGSVSTLKIQRTERGDSAVYLCASSSTSFRSNEQFFGPGTRLTVL.

The rearrangement links TRBV28 to TRBJ2-2; 10 bases align to TRBD1. Germline loops: CDR1 MDHEN, CDR2 SYDVKM. CDR3 length: 15 amino acids. Losses at the gene ends were 6 bases for V and 3 bases for J; bases not matched to a gene: 4. CDR3 in amino acids: CASRVGQGDTGELFF. The CDR3 coding sequence is TGTGCCAGCAGAGTAGGACAGGGGGACACCGGGGAGCTGTTTTTT. The entire variable domain, with the rest obtained from reference TRBV28 and TRBJ2-2, is as follows: DVKVTQSSRYLVKRTGEKVFLECVQDMDHENMFWYRQDPGLGLRLIYFSYDVKMKEKGDIPEGYSVSREKKERFSLILESASTNQTSMYLCASRVGQGDTGELFFGEGSRLTVL.

This clone has just one count. This chain connects TRBV19 to TRBJ1-5; no clear D gene. V was trimmed by 9 bases and J by 0 bases, leaving 12 bases between them. CDR3 length equals 14 residues. Germline V gene lookup returns CDR1 LNHDA and CDR2 SQIVND (reference sequence). This CDR3 is CASQDGNSNQPQHF. The DNA for the CDR3 is TGTGCCAGCCAAGACGGTAATAGCAATCAGCCCCAGCATTTT. The full variable domain, completed using reference TRBV19 and TRBJ1-5, is DGGITQSPKYLFRKEGQNVTLSCEQNLNHDAMYWYRQDPGQGLRLIYYSQIVNDFQKGDIAEGYSVSREKKESFPLTVTSAQKNPTAFYLCASQDGNSNQPQHFGDGTRLSIL.

The chain carries TRBV2 and TRBJ2-7, with D hard to call. V dropped 7 bases and J dropped 0 bases, with 10 bases sitting between them. This CDR3 comprises 13 residues. Germline CDR1 SNHLY, CDR2 FYNNEI. The CDR3 is CASTPDSSYEQYF. CDR3 in DNA: TGTGCCAGCACCCCTGATAGCTCCTACGAGCAGTACTTC.

The chain recombines TRBV30 with TRBJ2-7; D is possibly TRBD1 (6 bases). CDR3 length: 13 amino acids. The V gene lost 0 bases and the J gene lost 6 bases, with 12 bases spanning the gap. The germline V gene has CDR1 GTSNPN and CDR2 SVGIG (reference sequence). This CDR3 reads CAWSVRTESEQYF. For the CDR3, the DNA is TGTGCCTGGAGTGTAAGGACAGAAAGCGAGCAGTACTTC.

V usage is TRBV9 and J usage is TRBJ2-3; 10 bases fit TRBD1. The CDR3 has 15 amino acids. Germline values: CDR1 SGDLS, CDR2 YYNGEE. Unmatched junction bases numbered 7, after V lost 4 bases and J lost 5 bases. The CDR3 DNA reads as TGTGCCAGCAGCCCCGACGGACAGGGGGTAGATACGCAGTATTTT. It translates to CASSPDGQGVDTQYF.

V and J are TRBV5-8 and TRBJ1-1; no definite D call. The CDR3 sequence is 14 residues long. Germline CDR1 reads SGHTS; CDR2 reads YDEGEE. The V end lost 4 bases, the J end lost 0 bases, and 10 bases lay between the germline ends. This CDR3 reads CASSVGLLNTEAFF. CDR3 nucleotides: TGTGCCAGCAGCGTAGGACTCTTGAACACTGAAGCTTTCTTT.

This clone was observed a single time. This chain uses TRBV6-5 with TRBJ1-1, with 7 bases fitting TRBD1. The CDR3 totals 15 residues. Per the germline V gene, CDR1 is MNHEY and CDR2 is SVGAGI. Trimming took 7 bases from V and 1 from J; bases not matched to a gene: 9. In DNA, the CDR3 is TGTGCCAGCAAGATCCGGACAGGACCGAACACTGAAGCTTTCTTT. Protein sequence: CASKIRTGPNTEAFF.

The chain links TRBV27 to TRBJ1-1; the D gene is possibly TRBD1 (6 bases). The CDR3 loop spans 14 amino acids. In germline, CDR1 is MNHEY, CDR2 SMNVEV (reference sequence). Trimming left V 6 bases short and J 6 bases short, with 17 bases between. DNA for the CDR3: TGTGCCAGCAGCTACAGGGCCGCCGGGGCTGAAGCTTTCTTT. Protein product: CASSYRAAGAEAFF.

The chain employs TRBV5-1 and TRBJ2-7; 7 nucleotides align to TRBD2. The trim removed 0 bases at V and 2 bases at J, leaving 2 bases unmatched. Germline V gene data show CDR1 as SGHRS and CDR2 as YFSETQ. CDR3 length: 14 residues. CDR3 residues: CASSLASGTYEQYF. In DNA form, the CDR3 reads TGCGCCAGCAGCTTGGCTAGCGGAACCTACGAGCAGTACTTC.

The J gene is TRBJ2-7, the V gene TRBV9; 7 bases line up with TRBD1. The CDR3 runs 14 residues. Germline values: CDR1 SGDLS, CDR2 YYNGEE. The J segment lost 3 bases and the V segment lost 3 bases, leaving 6 bases of the junction unmatched. The CDR3 region is CASSGLTGNYEQYF. In DNA, the CDR3 is TGTGCCAGCAGCGGGTTGACAGGGAACTACGAGCAGTACTTC.